This T cell receptor (beta chain) derives from a study of beta chain features in type 1 diabetes. The CDR3 totals 14 residues. Germline CDR1 SGDLS, CDR2 YYNGEE. The whole isolated RNA underwent reverse transcription, so sequencing captured expressed TCRB transcripts. Profiled with immunoSEQ multiplex PCR; TCRdb holds only in-frame clones, not every one. The sample shows roughly 350,000 clones, 8.5% to 10% of them seen only once. With respect to this clone: Its matching antigen is unknown. At one end the junction does not follow the germline gene, possibly because of a read error.

Study-wide findings and caveats: PCR may have favored shorter templates equally in patients and controls. Patients with type 1 diabetes showed fewer VDJ junction insertions and more deletions. Type 1 diabetes patients had TCRB CDR3s that were shorter (moderately but significantly so) in all four CD4+ subsets.

In all sorted populations, purity surpassed 95%. The rearrangement links TRBV9 to TRBJ2-5; perhaps TRBD2 as D (6 bases). The material sequenced was central memory CD4+ T cells from blood. This receptor was identified in a young man with type 1 diabetes. Here the CDR3 DNA reads TGCGCCAGCAGTGGGGTCCTCGGGGGAGAGACCCAGTACTTC. This sequence encodes CASSGVLGGETQYF.